The T cell receptor beta chain described here comes from a study of cytomegalovirus exposure and HLA in healthy donors. Across the study: Genotyping of hundreds of donors showed that roughly 83% belonged to the Caucasian-associated ancestry cluster.

V trimming: 6 bases; J trimming: 3 bases; junction bases outside the gene matches: 7. CDR1 and CDR2 from the germline V gene are MDHEN and SYDVKM. The CDR3 has 15 residues. 13 Jbeta primers and 60 Vbeta primers were used for the PCR. Assay: immunoSEQ multiplex PCR; the TCRdb copy retains only in-frame clones and omits some. This sample carries some 160,000 clones, around 80% of them seen once, and the ten largest clones take roughly 1.9%. Of note for this clone: This sample also contains other DNA sequences that code for the same CDR3.

The sequenced sample consisted of PBMCs. The rearrangement joins TRBV28 to TRBJ2-3; 9 positions match TRBD1. The source is a man between 18 and 35 years old in good health and CMV-seronegative. CDR3: CASSSGQGSTDTQYF. The CDR3 DNA sequence: TGTGCCAGCAGCTCCGGACAGGGGAGTACAGATACGCAGTATTTT.